This record concerns one T cell receptor (beta chain) sequence. The V end lost 3 bases, the J end lost 5 bases, and 11 bases lay between the germline ends. The CDR3 extends over 13 amino acids. Germline loops: CDR1 MNHEY, CDR2 SMNVEV (reference sequence). These data belong to a study of blood T cells in healthy people across ages. PCR was performed a second time for about 6 to 11 cycles using a sample-barcoded 5' primer and a J-beta primer mix. Each CDR3 protein is one row after TCRdb ran MiXCR on the 5' RACE reads. The sample lists about 970,000 distinct CDR3 sequences, just over 50% seen once, with 20% to 25% in the top ten.

Material: blood. The rearrangement links TRBV27 to TRBJ2-7; D call uncertain. The receptor was derived from a woman between 55 and 75 years old in good health. The CDR3 region has the DNA TGTGCCAGCAGTTTTCGGCAGCGCAACGAGCAGTACTTC. Its translation: CASSFRQRNEQYF.